A selection of T cell receptor beta chains follows, all from one sample in a study of cytomegalovirus exposure and HLA in healthy donors. Assay: immunoSEQ multiplex PCR; the TCRdb copy retains only in-frame clones and omits some. The repertoire has about 110,000 clones, nearly 97% of them found once; the top ten carry roughly 0.67%. Sequencing was performed on PBMCs. Source of these receptors: a woman younger than 30 in good health and CMV-seronegative. Both conserved end residues are part of each CDR3. Each record gives: CDR3 length, D gene, J gene, clone size, V gene, CDR3 protein, CDR3 DNA. D genes are given only for firm matches. Expanded clones are given a class, and other clones once, few, many or no size at all.

>16|NA|TRBJ2-1|NA|TRBV5-1
CASSPSDAGSYNEQFF
TGCGCCAGCAGCCCCTCCGACGCGGGATCCTACAATGAGCAGTTCTTC
>16|NA|TRBJ1-1|NA|TRBV7-8
CASSLGSTGLNTEAFF
TGTGCCAGCAGCTTAGGCTCCACAGGGCTGAACACTGAAGCTTTCTTT
>11|NA|TRBJ1-1|once|TRBV6-5
CASRLVNEAFF
TGTGCCAGCAGACTGGTCAACGAAGCTTTCTTT
>15|NA|TRBJ1-5|NA|TRBV7-8
CASSPRGFPDQPQHF
TGTGCCAGCAGCCCGCGAGGTTTTCCGGATCAGCCCCAGCATTTT
>14|TRBD2|TRBJ2-3|NA|TRBV6-5
CASSRTSGTDTQYF
TGTGCCAGCAGTAGAACTAGCGGCACAGATACGCAGTATTTT
>14|NA|TRBJ1-6|NA|TRBV6-1
CASSERQGNSPLHF
TGTGCCAGCAGCGAACGGCAGGGCAATTCACCCCTCCACTTT
>16|NA|TRBJ2-3|NA|TRBV7-3
CASSLTGLGGTDTQYF
TGTGCCAGCAGCTTAACGGGGTTGGGAGGCACAGATACGCAGTATTTT
>12|NA|TRBJ2-7|NA|TRBV2
CASRYSSYEQYF
TGTGCCAGCAGGTACAGCTCCTACGAGCAGTACTTC
>15|NA|TRBJ1-4|NA|TRBV27
CASSEKRAANEKLFF
TGTGCCAGCAGTGAAAAGAGGGCGGCTAATGAAAAACTGTTTTTT
>19|NA|TRBJ1-6|NA|TRBV28
CASSSRRGTGFSYNSPLHF
TGTGCCAGCAGCTCCAGAAGGGGAACAGGCTTCTCCTATAATTCACCCCTCCACTTT
>18|TRBD1|TRBJ1-5|NA|TRBV28
CASTLPTGGDSPDQPQHF
TGTGCCAGCACCCTCCCGACAGGGGGCGATTCTCCCGATCAGCCCCAGCATTTT
>16|NA|TRBJ2-1|NA|TRBV7-8
CASSSRGPISYNEQFF
TGTGCCAGCAGCTCCAGGGGTCCCATCTCCTACAATGAGCAGTTCTTC
>15|NA|TRBJ2-3|NA|TRBV6-1
CASSEAGVSTDTQYF
TGTGCCAGCAGTGAAGCCGGGGTAAGCACAGATACGCAGTATTTT
>14|NA|TRBJ2-5|NA|TRBV19
CASSSRTYQETQYF
TGTGCCAGTAGTTCCCGGACATACCAAGAGACCCAGTACTTC
>13|NA|TRBJ2-7|once|TRBV10-3
CAISESGDYEQYF
TGTGCCATCAGTGAGTCCGGAGACTACGAGCAGTACTTC
>14|NA|TRBJ2-2|NA|TRBV9
CASSTSGLGGELFF
TGTGCCAGCAGCACGAGCGGGTTAGGCGGGGAGCTGTTTTTT
>16|NA|TRBJ1-2|once|TRBV5-5
CASSLRGAAYNYGYTF
TGTGCCAGCAGCTTGCGGGGGGCGGCCTACAACTATGGCTACACCTTC
>15|TRBD2|TRBJ2-7|NA|TRBV28
CASSLSREGPYEQYF
TGTGCCAGCAGTTTATCCAGGGAGGGCCCCTACGAGCAGTACTTC
>19|NA|TRBJ2-3|NA|TRBV19
CASSTPGGGGTRITDTQYF
TGTGCCAGTAGTACCCCTGGGGGCGGGGGCACCCGAATCACAGATACGCAGTATTTT
>16|NA|TRBJ2-6|NA|TRBV2
CASSATGNPGANVLTF
TGTGCCAGCAGTGCTACAGGGAACCCCGGGGCCAACGTCCTGACTTTC
>14|NA|TRBJ1-1|NA|TRBV25-1
CASSEGGGRTEAFF
TGTGCCAGCAGTGAAGGTGGGGGGAGGACTGAAGCTTTCTTT
>15|TRBD1|TRBJ2-3|NA|TRBV19
CASSMRQGDADTQYF
TGTGCCAGTAGTATGCGACAGGGTGACGCAGATACGCAGTATTTT
>16|TRBD2|TRBJ2-1|once|TRBV7-2
CASSSAPGLAGNEQFF
TGTGCCAGCAGCTCGGCCCCGGGACTAGCGGGCAATGAGCAGTTCTTC
>13|NA|TRBJ2-7|NA|TRBV28
CASSLGVSYEQYF
TGTGCCAGCAGTTTAGGAGTCTCCTACGAGCAGTACTTC
>15|TRBD1|TRBJ2-7|NA|TRBV27
CASSPGTGYSDEQYF
TGTGCCAGCAGCCCCGGGACAGGTTATTCAGACGAGCAGTACTTC
>18|TRBD2|TRBJ2-1|NA|TRBV27
CASSLITSGGPSYNEQFF
TGTGCCAGCAGTTTGATTACTAGCGGGGGGCCTTCCTACAATGAGCAGTTCTTC
>14|TRBD2|TRBJ2-5|NA|TRBV28
CASSLLAGVETQYF
TGTGCCAGCAGCTTACTAGCGGGGGTCGAGACCCAGTACTTC
>17|NA|TRBJ2-1|NA|TRBV21-1
CASTHPPPSAASHEQFF
TGTGCCAGCACCCACCCCCCACCGTCGGCAGCGTCCCATGAGCAGTTCTTC
>16|NA|TRBJ1-5|NA|TRBV11-2
CASSTNRENSNQPQHF
TGTGCCAGCAGCACAAACAGGGAAAATAGCAATCAGCCCCAGCATTTT
>17|NA|TRBJ1-4|NA|TRBV7-2
CASSSYGETATNEKLFF
TGTGCCAGCAGCTCCTACGGGGAGACTGCAACTAATGAAAAACTGTTTTTT
>16|TRBD2|TRBJ2-7|NA|TRBV19
CASSTLAGGSSYEQYF
TGTGCCAGTAGTACCTTAGCGGGGGGAAGCTCCTACGAGCAGTACTTC
>14|TRBD1|TRBJ2-3|NA|TRBV19
CASRNRGAPDTQYF
TGTGCCAGTAGAAACAGGGGCGCCCCAGATACGCAGTATTTT
>15|TRBD2|TRBJ2-5|few|TRBV30
CAWSRLAGGRETQYF
TGTGCCTGGAGTCGACTAGCGGGGGGGCGAGAGACCCAGTACTTC
>18|TRBD2|TRBJ2-1|NA|TRBV11-2
CASSLVGRRGASYNEQFF
TGTGCCAGCAGCTTAGTTGGTCGGCGGGGGGCTTCCTACAATGAGCAGTTCTTC
>18|TRBD2|TRBJ2-3|once|TRBV4-2
CASSRVGSGGMGTDTQYF
TGTGCCAGCAGCCGCGTCGGTAGCGGGGGGATGGGGACAGATACGCAGTATTTT
>19|TRBD2|TRBJ2-2|NA|TRBV4-2
CASSQEISGATINTGELFF
TGTGCCAGCAGCCAAGAGATAAGCGGGGCCACTATTAACACCGGGGAGCTGTTTTTT
>14|TRBD2|TRBJ2-5|NA|TRBV6-1
CASSEGAGQETQYF
TGTGCCAGCAGTGAGGGAGCGGGGCAAGAGACCCAGTACTTC
>13|NA|TRBJ1-1|NA|TRBV4-3
CASSQGGNTEAFF
TGCGCCAGCAGCCAGGGGGGGAACACTGAAGCTTTCTTT
>14|TRBD1|TRBJ1-5|NA|TRBV6-1
CASSVSGGRQPQHF
TGTGCCAGCAGTGTGTCAGGGGGCAGGCAGCCCCAGCATTTT
>14|TRBD1|TRBJ1-1|NA|TRBV5-4
CASSSQGEFTEAFF
TGTGCCAGCAGTTCACAGGGGGAGTTCACTGAAGCTTTCTTT
>16|NA|TRBJ1-2|NA|TRBV5-6
CASSQMTGHMIWGYTF
TGTGCCAGCAGCCAAATGACAGGCCACATGATATGGGGCTACACCTTC
>16|TRBD1|TRBJ1-6|NA|TRBV5-6
CASSIRGQGEISPLHF
TGTGCCAGCAGCATCCGGGGACAGGGGGAGATTTCACCCCTCCACTTT
>14|NA|TRBJ2-3|NA|TRBV5-4
CASSQGQRTDTQYF
TGTGCCAGCAGCCAGGGCCAACGGACAGATACGCAGTATTTT
>15|TRBD2|TRBJ2-1|NA|TRBV10-2
CASSDRAGGYNEQFF
TGCGCCAGCAGTGACAGGGCGGGGGGCTACAATGAGCAGTTCTTC
>15|NA|TRBJ1-4|once|TRBV21-1
CASSKAGQGVEKLFF
TGTGCCAGCAGCAAAGCGGGACAGGGAGTAGAAAAACTGTTTTTT
>15|TRBD2|TRBJ2-7|NA|TRBV9
CASSVATGGHYEQYF
TGTGCCAGCAGCGTAGCAACGGGGGGGCACTACGAGCAGTACTTC